This T cell receptor (beta chain) was sequenced in a study of blood T cell repertoires in COVID-19. This clone was seen only a few times. Germline CDR1 and CDR2: MDHEN and SYDVKM. The CDR3 totals 16 residues. With V trimmed by 6 bases and J by 5 bases, 12 bases remained unmatched. Sequenced by immunoSEQ multiplex PCR; TCRdb stores in-frame clones only, minus some. The sample lists 60,000 to 85,000 clones; 70% to 90% were seen once. The receptor was derived from a woman aged 50 to 60 with COVID-19, enrolled during active disease. The rearrangement uses TRBV28 and TRBJ2-2, with TRBD1 matching 7 bases. The sample comprised peripheral blood. CDR3 bases: TGTGCCAGCAGATCCCCGACAGGGCGAGGAACCGGGGAGCTGTTTTTT. This sequence encodes CASRSPTGRGTGELFF.